The 3 T cell receptor beta chains reported below all come from one sample, sequenced in a study of T cell changes during pregnancy in multiple sclerosis. Sequencing was performed with immunoSEQ multiplex PCR; in TCRdb, only in-frame clones are kept and a portion is missing. The table includes some 43,000 clones, 90% detected once. The sequencing used peripheral blood, collected in the first trimester of pregnancy. The origin of the receptors is a female donor in good health, enrolled as a control in a pregnancy study.

The chain recombines TRBV2 with TRBJ2-1; TRBD2 matches at 7 bases. Trimming removed 5 bases from V and 3 bases from J; junction bases left unmatched: 7. From germline, CDR1 is SNHLY and CDR2 FYNNEI. This CDR3 spans 15 amino acids. The CDR3 DNA reads TGTGCCAGCAGTCTTCTAGCGGTAAACTACAATGAGCAGTTCTTC. This gives the protein CASSLLAVNYNEQFF. Full variable domain (missing parts from reference TRBV2 and TRBJ2-1): EPEVTQTPSHQVTQMGQEVILRCVPISNHLYFYWYRQILGQKVEFLVSFYNNEISEKSEIFDDQFSVERPDGSNFTLKIRSTKLEDSAMYFCASSLLAVNYNEQFFGPGTRLTVL.

The chain is built from TRBV2 and TRBJ2-2; D is unresolved. The CDR3 runs to 14 residues. The germline gives CDR1 SNHLY, CDR2 FYNNEI. V was clipped by 6 bases and J by 0 bases, with 8 bases between them. The CDR3 coding sequence is TGTGCCAGCAGGTACGACTCGAACACCGGGGAGCTGTTTTTT. Translating gives CASRYDSNTGELFF.

The DNA for the CDR3 is TGTGCCAGCAGTTTTTCCCTCGCACGGGAACTGTACTTC. Translating it yields CASSFSLARELYF. The chain couples TRBV7-2 to TRBJ2-4; possible D gene TRBD2, 5 bases. V lost 6 bases, J lost 15 bases, and 21 bases lay in between. Looked up from germline, CDR1 is SGHTA and CDR2 is FQGNSA. There are 13 residues in the CDR3.